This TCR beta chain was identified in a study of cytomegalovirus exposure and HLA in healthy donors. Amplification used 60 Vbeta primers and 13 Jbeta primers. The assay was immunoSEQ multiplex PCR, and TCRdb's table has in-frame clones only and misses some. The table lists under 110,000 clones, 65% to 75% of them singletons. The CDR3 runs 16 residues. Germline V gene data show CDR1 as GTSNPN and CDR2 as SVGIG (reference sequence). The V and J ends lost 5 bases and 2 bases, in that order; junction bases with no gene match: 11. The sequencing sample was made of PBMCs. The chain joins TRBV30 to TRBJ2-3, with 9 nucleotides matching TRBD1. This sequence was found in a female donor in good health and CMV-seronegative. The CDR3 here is CAWGPPGQGNTDTQYF. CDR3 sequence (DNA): TGTGCCTGGGGACCTCCGGGACAGGGAAACACAGATACGCAGTATTTT. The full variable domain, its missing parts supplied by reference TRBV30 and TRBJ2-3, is SQTIHQWPATLVQPVGSPLSLECTVEGTSNPNLYWYRQAAGRGLQLLFYSVGIGQISSEVPQNLSASRPQDRQFILSSKKLLLSDSGFYLCAWGPPGQGNTDTQYFGPGTRLTVL.